This entry concerns a single T cell receptor beta chain. The source of the sample is a study of blood T cell repertoires in COVID-19. About the study: Donors in the United States, Italy and Spain gave samples during acute or convalescent COVID-19.

V shed 4 bases and J shed 3 bases, with 13 bases lying between them. CDR1 and CDR2 from the germline V gene are SGHRS and YFSETQ. CDR3 length: 15 residues. Original methodology: Reference gene primer amplification yielded estimated nucleated cell counts. Measured with immunoSEQ multiplex PCR; TCRdb has only the in-frame clones, and not every one. D and trimming were read from the DNA, whereas the V and J calls and clone size are those reported in that table. This table holds about 200,000 clones, around 84% found once. The chain combines TRBV5-1 with TRBJ2-2, with D perhaps TRBD1 (6 bases). This receptor was taken from a woman of 80 years or more with acute or convalescent COVID-19. The sample consisted of peripheral blood. The CDR3 sequence: CASSILQGDTGELFF. The CDR3 region has the DNA TGCGCCAGCAGCATTCTACAGGGCGACACCGGGGAGCTGTTTTTT.